Presented here are 27 T cell receptor beta chains from one specimen sequenced in a study of patients and donors after allogeneic stem cell transplantation. TCRdb redid the calling of the RT-PCR reads with MiXCR, one entry per CDR3 protein. The data hold about 160,000 distinct CDR3 sequences, with 24% observed a single time. The sequenced sample was blood, either unsorted or a sorted T cell fraction (not recorded which). All receptors come from a human donor who was either an allogeneic HSCT recipient or a stem cell or donor lymphocyte infusion donor (not recorded which). It is not recorded whose cells these are; they may come from a transplant donor.

The rearrangement links TRBV4-2 to TRBJ2-5; TRBD2 matches at 14 bases. The CDR3 contains 19 residues. V was pared by 1 base and J by 5 bases, with 12 bases of the junction left unmatched. Germline V CDR1 and CDR2: LGHNA, YNFKEQ. The CDR3 DNA follows: TGTGCCAGCAGCCAAGGTCGACTAGCGGGGGGGCCTTGGACGGAGACCCAGTACTTC. Its protein is CASSQGRLAGGPWTETQYF.

The chain joins TRBV24-1 to TRBJ2-2, with TRBD1 as a possible D gene (6 bases). The CDR3 runs 16 residues. Germline CDR1 and CDR2: KGHDR and SFDVKD. Trimming pared 2 bases from V and 4 bases from J, leaving 13 bases between. CDR3 amino acids: CATSDSRDITTGELFF. The DNA of the CDR3 is TGTGCCACCAGTGATTCCCGGGACATAACCACCGGGGAGCTGTTTTTT.

This clonotype was seen a few times. V usage is TRBV5-1 and J usage is TRBJ2-3; TRBD2 matches at 8 bases. V lost 2 bases and J lost 4; bases outside the gene matches: 12. The CDR3 runs to 17 residues. Germline V CDR1 and CDR2: SGHRS, YFSETQ. The CDR3 protein is CASSFSGTSTFADTQYF. CDR3 DNA: TGCGCCAGCAGCTTCTCCGGGACTAGTACGTTCGCAGATACGCAGTATTTT.

The chain recombines TRBV2 with TRBJ1-6; no reliable D call. The CDR3 totals 17 residues. CDR1 and CDR2 (germline): SNHLY, FYNNEI. Trimming removed 6 bases from V and 10 bases from J, with 25 bases in between. CDR3 sequence: CASSGNPQEAEGSPLHF. The CDR3 DNA reads TGTGCCAGCAGCGGAAACCCGCAGGAGGCTGAAGGATCACCCCTCCACTTT.

This sequence joins TRBV20-1 and TRBJ2-5; a weak D match, TRBD1 (6 bases). This CDR3 contains 14 residues. The germline gives CDR1 DFQATT, CDR2 SNEGSKA (reference sequence). V was pared by 5 bases and J by 5 bases, with 18 bases between. As DNA, the CDR3 is TGCAGTGCTTGGGACACCAACTGGGGGGAGACCCAGTACTTC. It specifies CSAWDTNWGETQYF.

This clonotype has a single count. In DNA, the CDR3 is TGTGCCAGCAGCTTGGGCACACGGCCACCCGAAGCTTTCTTT. Its protein product is CASSLGTRPPEAFF. This sequence joins TRBV7-8 and TRBJ1-1; D is unresolved. The V end lost 3 bases, the J end lost 8 bases, and 16 bases lay between the germline ends. The CDR3 extends over 14 amino acids. From germline, CDR1 is SGHVS and CDR2 FQNEAQ.

This chain joins TRBV6-5 and TRBJ2-7; 9 bases line up with TRBD1. This CDR3 is 15 amino acids long. Trimming at V came to 0 bases and at J to 5 bases, leaving 5 bases not matched to a gene. Germline V gene sequence: CDR1 MNHEY, CDR2 SVGAGI. The CDR3 bases are TGTGCCAGCAGTTACTCGATACAGGGGGCCCACGAGCAGTACTTC. Its protein product is CASSYSIQGAHEQYF.

The chain uses TRBV18 and TRBJ1-1; D is unresolved. Trimming shortened V by 4 bases and J by 1 base, and 7 bases separated the two germline ends. There are 13 residues in the CDR3. CDR1 and CDR2 (germline): KGHSH, LQKENI. CDR3 sequence (DNA): TGTGCCAGCTCACGAAATCCGAACACTGAAGCTTTCTTT. The encoded protein is CASSRNPNTEAFF. The full variable domain, its missing parts supplied by reference TRBV18 and TRBJ1-1, is NAGVMQNPRHLVRRRGQEARLRCSPMKGHSHVYWYRQLPEEGLKFMVYLQKENIIDESGMPKERFSAEFPKEGPSILRIQQVVRGDSAAYFCASSRNPNTEAFFGQGTRLTVV.

This clonotype has a handful of counts. This chain links TRBV6-6 with TRBJ2-4, with D hard to call. The CDR3 loop spans 10 amino acids. Germline CDR1 reads MNHNY; CDR2 reads SVGAGI (reference sequence). Trimming shortened V by 7 bases and J by 9 bases, and 7 bases separated the two germline ends. The CDR3 bases are TGTGCCAGCAATGTGGGCATTCAGTACTTC. Protein: CASNVGIQYF.

This clonotype was found a few times. The chain carries TRBV25-1 and TRBJ2-1; D not certain. From germline, CDR1 is MGHDK and CDR2 SYGVNS. V shed 1 base and J shed 8 bases, with 21 bases lying between them. This CDR3 has 17 residues. CDR3 nucleotide sequence: TGTGCCAGCAGTGAATTGGCAGGCCCGGTGAGAAGAGATGAGCAGTTCTTC. Protein product: CASSELAGPVRRDEQFF.

This clonotype was seen more than once but under ten times. The rearrangement uses TRBV10-2 and TRBJ2-3, with 7 bases matching TRBD2. Trimming at V came to 2 bases and at J to 1 base, leaving 3 bases not matched to a gene. The CDR3 consists of 15 residues. CDR1 is WSHSY, CDR2 SAAADI, per germline. The chain's CDR3 is CASSERGLRTDTQYF. CDR3 DNA sequence: TGCGCCAGCAGTGAGCGGGGACTACGCACAGATACGCAGTATTTT.

V is TRBV29-1 and J is TRBJ2-5; 7 nucleotides match TRBD2. The CDR3 length is 13 residues. The germline CDR1 and CDR2 sequences are SQVTM and ANQGSEA. J gave up 5 bases and V 3 bases, and 6 bases lay outside the gene matches. CDR3: CSVERVGGETQYF. CDR3 DNA sequence: TGCAGCGTTGAGCGCGTGGGGGGGGAGACCCAGTACTTC.

This clonotype was observed a handful of times. For the CDR3, the DNA is TGTGCCAGGACTACCGCTGGTACTAACTATGGCTACACCTTC. It encodes CARTTAGTNYGYTF. This chain uses TRBV14 with TRBJ1-2, with D unresolved. Germline V lookup: CDR1 SGHDN, CDR2 FVKESK. V shed 9 bases and J shed 0 bases, with 14 bases lying between them. The CDR3 totals 14 residues.

This clonotype was recorded a few times. This chain links TRBV10-3 with TRBJ1-5; a weak D match, TRBD1 (6 bases). CDR3 length: 13 residues. Trimming stripped 10 bases from V and 0 bases from J, with 10 bases between. Germline assignment: CDR1 ENHRY and CDR2 SYGVKD. The CDR3, as DNA: TGTGCCAGTACAGGGATTAGCAATCAGCCCCAGCATTTT. It translates to CASTGISNQPQHF.

The chain recombines TRBV19 with TRBJ1-1; D is ambiguous. Germline loops: CDR1 LNHDA, CDR2 SQIVND (reference sequence). There are 15 residues in the CDR3. The V gene lost 5 bases and the J gene lost 4 bases, with 17 bases spanning the gap. Written as DNA, the CDR3 is TGTGCCAGTAGTGCCCGGTGGACCCGAGGCACTGAAGCTTTCTTT. This codes for CASSARWTRGTEAFF.

This clonotype was seen at least ten times. The chain has TRBV5-1 and TRBJ1-5; D remains ambiguous. This CDR3 has 15 amino acids. The germline V gene has CDR1 SGHRS and CDR2 YFSETQ. The V gene lost 4 bases and the J gene lost 1 base, with 12 bases spanning the gap. CDR3 in DNA: TGCGCCAGCAGCCAAGGCGGGGAGAGCAATCAGCCCCAGCATTTT. Translating gives CASSQGGESNQPQHF.

This chain joins TRBV20-1 and TRBJ2-3; 8 bases match TRBD2. With 2 bases clipped from V and 1 base from J, the junction kept 5 bases outside the gene matches. CDR1 is DFQATT and CDR2 is SNEGSKA in the germline V gene (reference sequence). This CDR3 has 15 amino acids. The DNA for the CDR3 is TGCAGTGCTAGATCCAGTAGCGGGGGCACAGATACGCAGTATTTT. It specifies CSARSSSGGTDTQYF.

In this sample, this clonotype turned up a few times. The rearrangement links TRBV20-1 to TRBJ1-2; TRBD1 is a possible D gene (5 bases). V lost 7 bases to trimming and J lost 2 bases, with 17 bases between them. The CDR3 extends over 14 amino acids. Per germline, CDR1 DFQATT and CDR2 SNEGSKA (reference sequence). CDR3: CSVAFWGENYGYTF. CDR3 DNA: TGCAGTGTCGCCTTTTGGGGGGAGAACTATGGCTACACCTTC.

The chain uses TRBV15 and TRBJ2-2; D is possibly TRBD1 (6 bases). The CDR3 totals 15 residues. Germline V gene lookup returns CDR1 LNHNV and CDR2 YYDKDF (reference sequence). V was pared by 2 bases and J by 6 bases, with 13 bases between. CDR3: CATSRRRQEPGELFF. CDR3 nucleotides: TGTGCCACCAGCAGACGTAGACAGGAGCCCGGGGAGCTGTTTTTT. Looking up the rest from reference TRBV15 and TRBJ2-2 gives the full variable domain: DAMVIQNPRYQVTQFGKPVTLSCSQTLNHNVMYWYQQKSSQAPKLLFHYYDKDFNNEADTPDNFQSRRPNTSFCFLDIRSPGLGDTAMYLCATSRRRQEPGELFFGEGSRLTVL.

This clonotype occurred a few times. The genes are TRBV7-9 and TRBJ1-1; 9 bases map to TRBD1. Trimming took 5 bases from V and 5 from J; bases not matched to a gene: 9. CDR1 and CDR2 (germline): SEHNR, FQNEAQ (reference sequence). CDR3 length equals 15 residues. The CDR3 region is CASSPWTGVETEAFF. The CDR3 coding sequence is TGTGCCAGCAGCCCCTGGACAGGGGTAGAAACTGAAGCTTTCTTT.

The DNA of the CDR3 is TGTGCCAGCAGTTATTTCCAGGGAGCAGGCTACACCTTC. Translating gives CASSYFQGAGYTF. The rearrangement joins TRBV6-5 to TRBJ1-2; tentative D call: TRBD1 (5 bases). Looked up from germline, CDR1 is MNHEY and CDR2 is SVGAGI. The CDR3 runs 13 residues. The ends were cut back, 3 bases at V and 8 bases at J, with 13 bases in the middle.

The chain employs TRBV29-1 and TRBJ1-1; D possibly corresponds to TRBD1 (6 bases). The CDR3 has 14 residues. Deletions cut 4 bases from V and 3 bases from J, with 15 bases between. The germline CDR1 and CDR2 sequences are SQVTM and ANQGSEA. CDR3 in DNA: TGCAGCGTTGGACCACAGGGAAGGGACACTGAAGCTTTCTTT. Its translation is CSVGPQGRDTEAFF.

In its sample, this clonotype was seen a few times. The rearrangement joins TRBV20-1 to TRBJ2-1, with 10 positions matching TRBD2. The CDR3 extends over 16 amino acids. Per germline, CDR1 DFQATT and CDR2 SNEGSKA (reference sequence). The ends lost 3 bases at V and 0 bases at J; junction bases unmatched: 5. The CDR3: CSARVRLAGSYNEQFF. The CDR3, as DNA: TGCAGTGCTAGGGTCCGACTAGCGGGCTCCTACAATGAGCAGTTCTTC.

J is TRBJ1-1 and V is TRBV7-2, with TRBD1 matching over 7 bases. After removal of 6 bases from V and 5 bases from J, the junction contained 6 bases not matched to a gene. Germline V gene lookup returns CDR1 SGHTA and CDR2 FQGNSA. The CDR3 runs 13 residues. CDR3 nucleotides: TGTGCCAGCAGTAACAGGGGTTGGACTGAAGCTTTCTTT. This codes for CASSNRGWTEAFF. Looking up the rest from reference TRBV7-2 and TRBJ1-1 gives the full variable domain: GAGVSQSPSNKVTEKGKDVELRCDPISGHTALYWYRQSLGQGLEFLIYFQGNSAPDKSGLPSDRFSAERTGGSVSTLTIQRTQQEDSAVYLCASSNRGWTEAFFGQGTRLTVV.

The CDR3: CASTPAAGPGNTIYF. CDR3 DNA: TGTGCCAGCACCCCAGCCGCGGGGCCTGGAAACACCATATATTTT. The gene calls are TRBV12-3 or TRBV12-4 and TRBJ1-3; possible D gene TRBD1, 5 bases. The CDR3 has 15 amino acids. V was shortened by 7 bases and J by 2 bases, with 15 bases between the two germline ends.

The CDR3 reads CSARSPGGGFTEAFF. The CDR3 nucleotides are TGCAGTGCTAGATCCCCCGGGGGGGGCTTCACTGAAGCTTTCTTT. This rearrangement joins TRBV20-1 to TRBJ1-1, with D possibly matching TRBD1 (6 bases). V dropped 2 bases and J dropped 4 bases, with 17 bases sitting between them. The CDR3 length is 15 residues. Germline CDR1 reads DFQATT; CDR2 reads SNEGSKA (reference sequence).

This clonotype has a handful of counts. The chain recombines TRBV19 with TRBJ1-1, with TRBD1 identical over 11 bases. Unmatched junction bases numbered 7, after V lost 5 bases and J lost 5 bases. This CDR3 has 15 amino acids. Per the germline V gene, CDR1 is LNHDA and CDR2 is SQIVND (reference sequence). Here the CDR3 reads CASSWTGGRWTEAFF. The CDR3 DNA reads as TGTGCCAGTAGTTGGACAGGGGGCCGGTGGACTGAAGCTTTCTTT.